This TCR beta chain was recovered during a study of blood T cell repertoires in COVID-19. Study in general: Researchers got acute and convalescent COVID-19 samples from the United States, Italy and Spain. From T cells, B-cell-depleted T cells, or PBMCs came the material, which was cDNA or gDNA.

Per the original data handling: Quantification of nucleated cells was approximated via reference gene primer amplification. The assay was immunoSEQ multiplex PCR, and TCRdb's table has in-frame clones only and misses some. V, J and clone size were drawn from that table, and D and trimming were deduced from the DNA. The repertoire has 100,000 to 120,000 clones, about 87% of them found once; the top ten carry 4.6%. The CDR3 sequence is 13 residues long. Trimming took 0 bases from V and 8 from J, leaving 9 bases between them. Germline V CDR1 and CDR2: MNHEY, SVGEGT. Sequenced sample: peripheral blood. The V and J genes are TRBV6-2 or TRBV6-3 and TRBJ2-3; D possibly corresponds to TRBD2 (5 bases). The clonotype comes from a woman aged 45-65 years with acute or convalescent COVID-19. The CDR3 loop is CASSYSVSATQYF. CDR3 bases: TGTGCCAGCAGTTACTCGGTTAGCGCTACGCAGTATTTT.